The rows below give T cell receptor beta chains drawn from one sample of a study of blood T cells in healthy people across ages. TCRdb used MiXCR to reprocess the 5' RACE reads, holding one entry per CDR3 protein. The sample lists fewer than 1.5 million distinct CDR3 sequences, around two fifths occurring once. Source material: blood. Source of these receptors: a woman under 30 in good health. CDR3s include the opening cysteine and the closing phenylalanine or tryptophan.

TRBV12-3/TRBV12-4	CASSLASTDTQYF
TRBV12-5	CASGFEGTPYNEQFF
TRBV13	CASSLGGLATDEQYF
TRBV10-3	CAAGQGAYEQFF
TRBV7-8	CASSRGGAGETQYF
TRBV5-1	CASRYSGAKTQYF
TRBV3-1	CASSQVRAAYNEQFF
TRBV2	CASITDTQYF
TRBV5-1	CASTRDGDSTDTQYF
TRBV12-3/TRBV12-4	CASTPFTDTQYF
TRBV29-1	CSVPGGQRNTGELFF
TRBV7-2	CASSLGGASYEQYF
TRBV6-5	CARSKERGQQETQYF
TRBV6-5	CASSLQGILTDTQYF
TRBV3-1	CASGPGFNYGYTF
TRBV7-8	CASSLAGTSGSTQYF
TRBV20-1	CSARDRVGFSNQPQHF